The sequence of this T cell receptor (beta chain) was determined in a study of identifying expanded T cells in peripheral blood (dated by TCRdb to between 2018 and 2021). Notes on the research overall: Separate aliquots of the same genomic DNA pool were sequenced to produce technical replicates, and four replicates were compared in pairs.

During the collection period, no immune events, such as infections, were documented for the healthy donors. Time-dependent variance in a beta-binomial model of T-cell clone differential abundance was calibrated using healthy-donor blood repertoires as a training cohort. There were around 10 healthy donors in the training cohort, of whom 3 were female and 7 were male. The donors were between roughly 25 and 64 years old, with an average age of approximately 47 years. Whole blood was collected from each healthy donor at three time points spaced 2 to 3 weeks apart and obtained from a commercial supplier. For immunosequencing, genomic DNA was extracted from whole blood that had not been sorted. The immunoSEQ Assay, which relies on bias-controlled multiplex PCR amplification of genomic DNA, was used to profile TCRbeta CDR3 regions. The authors processed their data as follows. The absolute abundance of each unique TCRbeta CDR3 region was quantified after sequences were collapsed and filtered. Differential abundance was assessed using a binomial (Fisher-equivalent) model and a beta-binomial model in which time-dependent variance fitted from healthy donors was added. Clones with fewer than 5 combined templates were removed, and differential abundance was called for clones with a Benjamini-Hochberg FDR below 0.01. In the beta-binomial model, variance was expressed as a function of the total template count across the two samples, in the form v = (b*log(k)+a)^2. Entries here come from immuneACCESS through TCRdb and include only in-frame sequences with V and J called. Some clones fail to appear in such tables; in the studies checked, an unresolved V gene covers under half of the shortfall, and the cause of the remainder is unknown. The V and J calls and clone size were taken over from that table, and D and trimming were inferred from the DNA. Present in this sample are roughly 78,000 clones, roughly 88% of which were seen just once. Clones ranked in the top ten supply 2.5% to 3.5% of the sample.

The investigation overall reported the following: The authors expected that over much longer intervals, such as months to years, biological variance in healthy repertoires might increase even further. For all healthy donors, the variance in clone template counts between roughly 2-week samples rose significantly as total template count increased. The binomial model flagged about 1.1 differentially abundant clones between technical replicates but approximately 16 over around 2 weeks and around 20 over around four weeks. The beta-binomial model significantly reduced the number of clones called differentially abundant and the false-positive rate across all healthy-donor time intervals.

For this clone: Its antigen is currently not known. No much larger clonotype is one base removed from it; base qualities were not supplied.

Trimming takes 4 bases off V and 5 bases off J; junction bases not matched to a gene: 13. Measured from the cysteine to the phenylalanine, the CDR3 is 16 residues long. The CDR3 DNA has 48 bases and is translated from base 1. The CDR1 and CDR2 encoded by the germline V gene are SGDLS and YYNGEE. The specimen sequenced was blood. This receptor was obtained from a person between 18 and 70 years old in good health. This receptor chain uses TRBV9 and TRBJ1-2; 8 bases in between match TRBD1. Here is the DNA: TGTGCCAGCAGCACCGAGGACAGGGCTAGGGTTTATGGCTACACCTTC. Translation gives CASSTEDRARVYGYTF. Supplemented by the reference TRBV9 and TRBJ1-2 proteins around the CDR3, the complete variable domain is DSGVTQTPKHLITATGQRVTLRCSPRSGDLSVYWYQQSLDQGLQFLIQYYNGEERAKGNILERFSAQQFPDLHSELNLSSLELGDSALYFCASSTEDRARVYGYTFGSGTRLTVV.